The present TCR beta chain was sequenced within a study of Ad26.COV2.S vaccination and SARS-CoV-2 variants. Findings and caveats of the study: In vaccinated individuals, spike-specific CD8+ and CD4+ T cell responses reportedly displayed substantial breadth.

Comments on this clone: Antigen unknown.

Clones were sequenced by immunoSEQ multiplex PCR, and TCRdb holds only the in-frame ones, with some missing. Here the sample spans some 350,000 clones, 92% being singletons. V gave up 5 bases and J gave up 10 bases, with 17 bases separating them. The CDR3 has 13 residues. Germline V gene sequence: CDR1 MNHEY, CDR2 SVGAGI. The clonotype originates from a human donor who had recovered from COVID-19. The V gene is TRBV6-5, the J gene TRBJ1-2, with a weak D call TRBD1 (5 bases). Here the sequenced sample was peripheral blood, taken after recovery from COVID-19. The chain's CDR3 is CASSLGTGRDYTF. CDR3 DNA sequence: TGTGCCAGCAGTCTCGGTACAGGTCGTGACTACACCTTC.